Listed below are T cell receptor beta chains from one sample, sequenced in a study of monozygotic twins with inflammatory bowel disease. TCRdb reprocessed the 5' RACE reads, keeping one entry per CDR3 protein, no DNA. The repertoire table contains more than 300,000 distinct CDR3 sequences. The sample comprised blood. The receptors derive from a human donor with ulcerative colitis or Crohn's disease, or a healthy co-twin of an affected twin (not recorded which). CDR3s include the opening cysteine and the closing phenylalanine or tryptophan.

>TRBV20-1|TRBJ2-3
CSARPFSGGAGDTQYF
>TRBV7-9|TRBJ1-4
CASSPQEKLFF
>TRBV11-2|TRBJ2-2
CASSLEPVRGTGELFF
>TRBV10-3|TRBJ2-7
CAISGGQGPYEQYF
>TRBV6-2/TRBV6-3|TRBJ1-5
CASSYSARVGNQPQHF
>TRBV24-1|TRBJ2-2
CATSTRTGELFF
>TRBV28|TRBJ2-1
CASRLEYNEQFF
>TRBV4-1|TRBJ2-1
CASSQDSSTGAEQFF
>TRBV11-2|TRBJ1-4
CASSPSGGGEKLFF
>TRBV3-1|TRBJ2-1
CASSQIPGQGPRAQRGANNEQFF
>TRBV28|TRBJ2-7
CASRTGRHEQYF
>TRBV6-5|TRBJ2-7
CASSYSNTYEQYF
>TRBV3-1|TRBJ1-2
CASSQLSGSDGYTF
>TRBV9|TRBJ2-4
CASSVPTENIQYF
>TRBV20-1|TRBJ2-2
CSAPDRVLNTGELFF
>TRBV11-1|TRBJ2-7
CASSLLAGGPTYEQYF
>TRBV4-1|TRBJ2-3
CASSQVQGVRTDTQYF
>TRBV12-3/TRBV12-4|TRBJ1-6
CASSSGWNSPLHF
>TRBV24-1|TRBJ2-3
CATSDPPGDTQYF
>TRBV6-5|TRBJ1-3
CASRGAGGNTIYF
>TRBV9|TRBJ1-2
CASSAPQGGYTF
>TRBV7-3|TRBJ2-1
CASSFSGVEQFF
>TRBV20-1|TRBJ2-5
CSARSGGGAGETQYF
>TRBV5-4|TRBJ1-6
CASSPDGGNSPLHF
>TRBV7-6|TRBJ2-1
CASSLALAGGREQFF
>TRBV9|TRBJ2-3
CASSVEEDTQYF
>TRBV2|TRBJ2-7
CASTLLDRGHYEQYF
>TRBV27|TRBJ2-2
CASSFPRARRSYTGELFF
>TRBV6-5|TRBJ2-1
CASSYPPGQVYNEQFF
>TRBV29-1|TRBJ2-2
CSVPGTGGTGELFF
>TRBV12-3/TRBV12-4|TRBJ2-3
CASRQQGTSTDTQYF
>TRBV5-4|TRBJ2-3
CASSYGTYPDTQYF
>TRBV7-9|TRBJ2-5
CASSLAQVGSVQETQYF
>TRBV5-1|TRBJ2-7
CASSFKGANEQYF
>TRBV7-8|TRBJ2-1
CASSSPGRAGGPNEQFF
>TRBV20-1|TRBJ1-1
CSPLLGPLNTEAFF
>TRBV14|TRBJ1-1
CASSQTGGATNTEAFF
>TRBV5-4|TRBJ1-4
CASSFPGQGHEKLFF
>TRBV29-1|TRBJ2-4
CSVPGTSLNIQYF
>TRBV5-1|TRBJ2-3
CASSPGQGWADTQYF
>TRBV15|TRBJ2-2
CATSRDPVLAANTGELFF
>TRBV18|TRBJ2-1
CASSPERGVHNEQFF
>TRBV5-1|TRBJ2-7
CASRTGQGSVEQYF
>TRBV3-1|TRBJ2-7
CASSVRGEQYF
>TRBV7-3|TRBJ2-7
CASSPAGNPLYEQYF
>TRBV4-3|TRBJ2-5
CASSRGLAGGSETQYF
>TRBV24-1|TRBJ2-2
CATSDFGQNTGELFF
>TRBV18|TRBJ1-4
CASSLRDGINEKLFF
>TRBV6-2/TRBV6-3|TRBJ2-7
CASSYEEFGTGPYEQYF
>TRBV20-1|TRBJ2-5
CSATDRGGETQYF
>TRBV6-5|TRBJ2-1
CASSYDRGNEQFF
>TRBV4-3|TRBJ1-2
CASSQESGHGYGYTF
>TRBV25-1|TRBJ2-7
CASRGGSYEQYF
>TRBV12-3/TRBV12-4|TRBJ2-3
CASSEDRGYTDTQYF
>TRBV20-1|TRBJ1-1
CSARPPGGENTEAFF
>TRBV6-1|TRBJ2-1
CASSGGRKTVNEQFF
>TRBV7-3|TRBJ1-1
CASSQGSYNPGGDTEAFF
>TRBV7-2|TRBJ2-7
CASSARLAGISYEQYF
>TRBV4-3|TRBJ1-2
CASSQIDRGDGYTF
>TRBV10-2|TRBJ2-7
CASKYSYSSYEQYF